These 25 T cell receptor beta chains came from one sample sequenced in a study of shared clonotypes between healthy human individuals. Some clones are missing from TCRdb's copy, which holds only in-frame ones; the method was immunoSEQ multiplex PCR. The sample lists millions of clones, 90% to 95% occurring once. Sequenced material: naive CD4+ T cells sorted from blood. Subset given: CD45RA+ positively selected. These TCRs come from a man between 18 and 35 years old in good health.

DNA of the CDR3: TGTGCCAGCAGTTACGACTCACCCCTCCACTTT. Translating it yields CASSYDSPLHF. The V and J genes are TRBV6-6 and TRBJ1-6; D is unresolved. The germline gives CDR1 MNHNY, CDR2 SVGAGI (reference sequence). The germline V and J ends were trimmed by 2 bases and 10 bases, with 3 bases remaining between them. The CDR3 runs 11 residues.

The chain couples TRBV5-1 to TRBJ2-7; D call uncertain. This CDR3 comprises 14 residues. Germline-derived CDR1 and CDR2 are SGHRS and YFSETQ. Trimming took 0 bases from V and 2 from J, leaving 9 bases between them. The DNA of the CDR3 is TGCGCCAGCAGCTTGGGGGCAGCCCCCTACGAGCAGTACTTC. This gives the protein CASSLGAAPYEQYF.

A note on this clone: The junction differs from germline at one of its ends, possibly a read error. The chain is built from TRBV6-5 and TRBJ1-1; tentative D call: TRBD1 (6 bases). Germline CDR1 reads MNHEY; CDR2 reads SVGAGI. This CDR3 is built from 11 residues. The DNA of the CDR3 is TGTGCCAGCAGTTCGACAGGACGGGATATCTTT. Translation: CASSSTGRDIF.

The CDR3 sequence is CASSFTSGGVSTEAFF. For the CDR3, the DNA is TGCGCCAGCAGCTTCACGTCAGGGGGCGTCAGCACTGAAGCTTTCTTT. V usage is TRBV5-1 and J usage is TRBJ1-1, with 8 bases lining up with TRBD1. The V and J ends lost 2 bases and 4 bases, in that order; junction bases with no gene match: 10. This CDR3 is built from 16 residues. CDR1 and CDR2 (germline): SGHRS, YFSETQ.

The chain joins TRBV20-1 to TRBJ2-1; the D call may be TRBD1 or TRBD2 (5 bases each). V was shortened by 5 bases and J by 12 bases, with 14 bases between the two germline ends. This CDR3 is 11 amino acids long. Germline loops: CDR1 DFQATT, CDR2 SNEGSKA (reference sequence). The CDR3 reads CSAPTPGTQFF. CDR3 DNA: TGCAGTGCTCCTACCCCGGGGACGCAGTTCTTC.

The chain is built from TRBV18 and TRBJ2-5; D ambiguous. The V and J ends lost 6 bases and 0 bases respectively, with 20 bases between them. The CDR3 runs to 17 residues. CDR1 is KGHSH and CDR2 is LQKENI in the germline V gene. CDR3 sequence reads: CASSPAGWAPDQETQYF. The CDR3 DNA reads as TGTGCCAGCTCTCCAGCAGGCTGGGCCCCCGACCAAGAGACCCAGTACTTC.

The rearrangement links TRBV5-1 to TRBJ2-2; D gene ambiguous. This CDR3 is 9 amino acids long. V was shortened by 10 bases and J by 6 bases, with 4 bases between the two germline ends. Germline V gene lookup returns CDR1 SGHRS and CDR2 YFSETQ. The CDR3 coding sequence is TGCGCCCTCCCCGGGGAGCTGTTTTTT. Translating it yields CALPGELFF.

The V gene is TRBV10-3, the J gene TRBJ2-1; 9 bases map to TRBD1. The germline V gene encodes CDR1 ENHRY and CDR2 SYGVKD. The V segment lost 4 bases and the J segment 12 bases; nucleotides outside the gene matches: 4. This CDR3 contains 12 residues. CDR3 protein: CAISGQGDGQFF. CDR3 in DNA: TGTGCCATCAGTGGACAGGGGGATGGGCAGTTCTTC.

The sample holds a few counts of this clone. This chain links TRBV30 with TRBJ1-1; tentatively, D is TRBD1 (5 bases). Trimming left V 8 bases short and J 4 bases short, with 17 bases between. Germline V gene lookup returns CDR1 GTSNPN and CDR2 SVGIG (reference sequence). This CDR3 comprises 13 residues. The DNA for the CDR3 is TGTGCCCTCCTGCCGGGCAGGGTCACTGAAGCTTTCTTT. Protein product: CALLPGRVTEAFF.

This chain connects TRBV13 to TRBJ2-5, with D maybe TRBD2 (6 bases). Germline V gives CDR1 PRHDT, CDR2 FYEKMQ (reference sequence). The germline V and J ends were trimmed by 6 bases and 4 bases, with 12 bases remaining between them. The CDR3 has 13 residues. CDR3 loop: CASRRTGLETQYF. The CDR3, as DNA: TGTGCCAGCAGAAGAACGGGACTAGAGACCCAGTACTTC.

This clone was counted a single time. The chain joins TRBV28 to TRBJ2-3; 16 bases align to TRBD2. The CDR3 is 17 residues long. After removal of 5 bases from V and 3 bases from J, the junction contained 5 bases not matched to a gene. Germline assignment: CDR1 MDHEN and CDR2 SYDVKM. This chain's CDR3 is CASSRGTSGGGTDTQYF. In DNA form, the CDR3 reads TGTGCCAGCAGTCGCGGGACTAGCGGGGGGGGGACAGATACGCAGTATTTT.

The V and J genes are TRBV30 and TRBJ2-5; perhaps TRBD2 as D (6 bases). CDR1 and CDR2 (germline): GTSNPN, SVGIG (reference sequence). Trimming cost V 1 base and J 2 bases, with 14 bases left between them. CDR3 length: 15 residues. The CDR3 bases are TGTGCCTGGAGTGACCCCCGGCGGGGACAAGAGACCCAGTACTTC. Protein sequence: CAWSDPRRGQETQYF.

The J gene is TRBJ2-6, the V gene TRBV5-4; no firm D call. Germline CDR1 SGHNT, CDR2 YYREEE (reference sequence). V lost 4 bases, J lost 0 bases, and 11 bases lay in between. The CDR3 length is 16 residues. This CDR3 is CASSPERASGANVLTF. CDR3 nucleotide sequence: TGTGCCAGCAGCCCCGAACGCGCCTCTGGGGCCAACGTCCTGACTTTC.

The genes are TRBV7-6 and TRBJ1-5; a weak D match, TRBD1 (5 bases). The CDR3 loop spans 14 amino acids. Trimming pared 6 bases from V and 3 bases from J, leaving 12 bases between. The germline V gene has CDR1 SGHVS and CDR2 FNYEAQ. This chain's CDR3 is CASSPEGHNQPQHF. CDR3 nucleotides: TGTGCCAGCAGTCCAGAAGGACACAATCAGCCCCAGCATTTT.

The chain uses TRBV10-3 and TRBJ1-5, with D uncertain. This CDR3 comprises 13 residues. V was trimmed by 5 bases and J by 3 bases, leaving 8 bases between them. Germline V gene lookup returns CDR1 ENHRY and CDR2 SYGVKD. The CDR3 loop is CAISNADNQPQHF. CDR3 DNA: TGTGCCATCAGTAACGCCGACAATCAGCCCCAGCATTTT.

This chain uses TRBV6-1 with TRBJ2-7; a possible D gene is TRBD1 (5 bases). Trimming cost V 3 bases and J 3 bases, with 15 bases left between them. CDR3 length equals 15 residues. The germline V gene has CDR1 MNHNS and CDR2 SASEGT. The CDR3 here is CASSEGQGFYYEQYF. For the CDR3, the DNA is TGTGCCAGCAGTGAGGGGCAGGGATTTTACTACGAGCAGTACTTC.

The CDR3 reads CASSAAGSGNTIYF. The CDR3 DNA reads as TGTGCCAGCAGTGCGGCAGGGTCTGGAAACACCATATATTTT. The J gene is TRBJ1-3, the V gene TRBV6-5; D is possibly TRBD1 (5 bases). This CDR3 has 14 residues. Trimming left V 5 bases short and J 1 base short, with 9 bases between. In germline, CDR1 is MNHEY, CDR2 SVGAGI.

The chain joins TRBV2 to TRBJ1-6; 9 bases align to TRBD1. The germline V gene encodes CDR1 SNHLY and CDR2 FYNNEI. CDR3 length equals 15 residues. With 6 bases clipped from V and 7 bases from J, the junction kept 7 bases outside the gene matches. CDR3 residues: CASRPDRGYNSPLHF. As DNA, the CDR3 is TGTGCCAGCAGGCCGGACAGGGGTTACAATTCACCCCTCCACTTT.

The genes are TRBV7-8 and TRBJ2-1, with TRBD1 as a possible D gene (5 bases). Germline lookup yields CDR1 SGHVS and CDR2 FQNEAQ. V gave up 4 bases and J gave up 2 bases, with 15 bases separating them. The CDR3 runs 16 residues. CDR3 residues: CASSSPLGRAYNEQFF. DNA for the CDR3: TGTGCCAGCAGCTCCCCTTTGGGCAGGGCCTACAATGAGCAGTTCTTC.

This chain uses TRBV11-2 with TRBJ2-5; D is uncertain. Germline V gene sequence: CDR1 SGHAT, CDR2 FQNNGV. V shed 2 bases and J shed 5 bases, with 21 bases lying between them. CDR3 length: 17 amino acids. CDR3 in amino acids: CASSLINWSTYEETQYF. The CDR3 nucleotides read TGTGCCAGCAGCTTAATCAATTGGTCCACCTATGAGGAGACCCAGTACTTC.

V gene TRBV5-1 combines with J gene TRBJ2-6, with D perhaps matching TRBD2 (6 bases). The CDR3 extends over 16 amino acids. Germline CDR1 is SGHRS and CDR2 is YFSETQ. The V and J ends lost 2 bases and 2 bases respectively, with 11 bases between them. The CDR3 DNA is TGCGCCAGCAGCTTCTCAGCGGGCACTGGGGCCAACGTCCTGACTTTC. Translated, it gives CASSFSAGTGANVLTF.

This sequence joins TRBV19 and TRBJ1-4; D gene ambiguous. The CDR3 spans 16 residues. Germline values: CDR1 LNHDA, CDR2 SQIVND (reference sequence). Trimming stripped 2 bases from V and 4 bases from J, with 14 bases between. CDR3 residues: CASSISPGIHNEKLFF. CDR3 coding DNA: TGTGCCAGTAGTATATCCCCCGGGATACATAATGAAAAACTGTTTTTT.

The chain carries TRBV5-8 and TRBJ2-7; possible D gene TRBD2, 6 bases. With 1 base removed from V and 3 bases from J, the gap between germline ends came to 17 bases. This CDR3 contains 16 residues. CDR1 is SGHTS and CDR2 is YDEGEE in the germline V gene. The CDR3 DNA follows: TGTGCCAGCAGCTTGTTAATGTTCGCGGGGTACTACGAGCAGTACTTC. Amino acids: CASSLLMFAGYYEQYF.

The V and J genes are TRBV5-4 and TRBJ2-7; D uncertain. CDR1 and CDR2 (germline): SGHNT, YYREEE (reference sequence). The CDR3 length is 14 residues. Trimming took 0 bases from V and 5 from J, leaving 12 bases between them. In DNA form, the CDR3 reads TGTGCCAGCAGCTTGGCCGATCAAAGCGACGAGCAGTACTTC. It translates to CASSLADQSDEQYF.

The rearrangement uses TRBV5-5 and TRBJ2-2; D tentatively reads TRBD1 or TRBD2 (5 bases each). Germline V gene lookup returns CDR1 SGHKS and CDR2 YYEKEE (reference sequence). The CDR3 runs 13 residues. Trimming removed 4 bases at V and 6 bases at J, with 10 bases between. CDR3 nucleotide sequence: TGTGCCAGCAGCGGGACCGGATCCGGGGAGCTGTTTTTT. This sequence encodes CASSGTGSGELFF.